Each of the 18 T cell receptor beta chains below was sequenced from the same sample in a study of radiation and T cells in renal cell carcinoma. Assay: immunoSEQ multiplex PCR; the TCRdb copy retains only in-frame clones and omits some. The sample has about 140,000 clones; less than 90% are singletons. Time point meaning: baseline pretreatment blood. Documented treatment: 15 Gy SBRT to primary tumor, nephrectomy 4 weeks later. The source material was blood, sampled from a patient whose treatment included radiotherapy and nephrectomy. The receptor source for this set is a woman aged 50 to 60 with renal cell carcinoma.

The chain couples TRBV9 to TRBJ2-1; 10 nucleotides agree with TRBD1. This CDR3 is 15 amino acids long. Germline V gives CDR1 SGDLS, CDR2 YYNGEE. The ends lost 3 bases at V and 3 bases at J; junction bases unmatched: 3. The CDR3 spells CASSAGTGVYNEQFF. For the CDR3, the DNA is TGTGCCAGCAGCGCAGGGACAGGGGTCTACAATGAGCAGTTCTTC.

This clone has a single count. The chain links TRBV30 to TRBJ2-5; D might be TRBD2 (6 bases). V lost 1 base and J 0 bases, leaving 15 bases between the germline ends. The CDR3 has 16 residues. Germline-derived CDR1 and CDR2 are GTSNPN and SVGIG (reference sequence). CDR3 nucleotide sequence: TGTGCCTGGAGTGAAACACGGGGGACCTACCAAGAGACCCAGTACTTC. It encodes CAWSETRGTYQETQYF.

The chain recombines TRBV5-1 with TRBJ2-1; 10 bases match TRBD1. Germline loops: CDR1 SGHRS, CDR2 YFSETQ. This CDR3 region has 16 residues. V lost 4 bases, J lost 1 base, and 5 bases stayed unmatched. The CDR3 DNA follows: TGCGCCAGCAGCAGGACAGGGGGGTTTTCCTACAATGAGCAGTTCTTC. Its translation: CASSRTGGFSYNEQFF.

The CDR3 reads CASSQEPTGMNYGYTF. CDR3 coding DNA: TGCGCCAGCAGCCAAGAACCGACAGGGATGAACTATGGCTACACCTTC. The chain uses TRBV4-1 and TRBJ1-2; 7 bases align to TRBD1. Germline values: CDR1 MGHRA, CDR2 YSYEKL. The V segment lost 0 bases and the J segment 2 bases; nucleotides outside the gene matches: 6. This CDR3 is built from 16 residues.

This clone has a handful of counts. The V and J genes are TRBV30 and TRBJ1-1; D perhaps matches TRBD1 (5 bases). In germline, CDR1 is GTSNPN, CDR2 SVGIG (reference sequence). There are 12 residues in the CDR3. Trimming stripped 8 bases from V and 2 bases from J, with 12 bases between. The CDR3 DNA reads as TGTGCCGGGACTCAGAGCAACACTGAAGCTTTCTTT. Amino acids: CAGTQSNTEAFF.

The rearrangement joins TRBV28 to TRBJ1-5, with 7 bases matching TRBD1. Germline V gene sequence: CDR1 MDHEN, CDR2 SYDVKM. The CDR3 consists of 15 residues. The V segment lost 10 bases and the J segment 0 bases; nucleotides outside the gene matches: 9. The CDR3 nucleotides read TGTGCCACAAGGGACAGATCTTATAGCAATCAGCCCCAGCATTTT. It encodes CATRDRSYSNQPQHF.

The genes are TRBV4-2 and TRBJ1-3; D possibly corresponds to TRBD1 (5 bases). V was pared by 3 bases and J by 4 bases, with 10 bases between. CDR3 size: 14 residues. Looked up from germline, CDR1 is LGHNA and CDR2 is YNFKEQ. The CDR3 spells CASSQGTPGNTIYF. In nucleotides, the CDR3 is TGTGCCAGCAGCCAGGGGACGCCCGGAAACACCATATATTTT.

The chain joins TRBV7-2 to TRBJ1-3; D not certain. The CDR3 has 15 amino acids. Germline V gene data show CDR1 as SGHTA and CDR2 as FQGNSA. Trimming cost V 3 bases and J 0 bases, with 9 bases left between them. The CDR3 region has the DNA TGTGCCAGCAGCTTCGGACGGGGCTCTGGAAACACCATATATTTT. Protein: CASSFGRGSGNTIYF.

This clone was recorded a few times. This CDR3 is CAIGQFYNSPLHF. CDR3 DNA: TGTGCCATCGGACAGTTCTATAATTCACCCCTCCACTTT. This chain links TRBV15 with TRBJ1-6; TRBD1 is a possible D gene (6 bases). Trimming cost V 10 bases and J 3 bases, with 10 bases left between them. The germline CDR1 and CDR2 sequences are LNHNV and YYDKDF (reference sequence). The CDR3 is 13 amino acids.

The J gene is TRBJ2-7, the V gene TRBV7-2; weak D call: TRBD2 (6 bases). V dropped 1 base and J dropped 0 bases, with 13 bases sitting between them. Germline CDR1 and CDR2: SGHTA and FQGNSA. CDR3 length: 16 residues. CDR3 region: CASSLVGGTDSYEQYF. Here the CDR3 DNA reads TGTGCCAGCAGCTTAGTAGGCGGGACGGACTCCTACGAGCAGTACTTC.

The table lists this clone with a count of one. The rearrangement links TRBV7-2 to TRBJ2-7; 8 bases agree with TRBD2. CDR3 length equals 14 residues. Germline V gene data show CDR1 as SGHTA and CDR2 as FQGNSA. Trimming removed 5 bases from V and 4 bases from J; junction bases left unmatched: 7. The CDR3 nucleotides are TGTGCCAGCAGCCTCGGGAGGGTGACATACGAGCAGTACTTC. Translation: CASSLGRVTYEQYF. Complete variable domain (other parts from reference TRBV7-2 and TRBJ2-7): GAGVSQSPSNKVTEKGKDVELRCDPISGHTALYWYRQSLGQGLEFLIYFQGNSAPDKSGLPSDRFSAERTGGSVSTLTIQRTQQEDSAVYLCASSLGRVTYEQYFGPGTRLTVT.

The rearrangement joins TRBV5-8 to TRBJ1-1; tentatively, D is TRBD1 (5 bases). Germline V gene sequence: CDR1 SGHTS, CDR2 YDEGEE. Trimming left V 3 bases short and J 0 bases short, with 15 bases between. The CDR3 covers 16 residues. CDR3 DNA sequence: TGTGCCAGCAGCTCCGGGACTTCCGTCATGAACACTGAAGCTTTCTTT. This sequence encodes CASSSGTSVMNTEAFF.

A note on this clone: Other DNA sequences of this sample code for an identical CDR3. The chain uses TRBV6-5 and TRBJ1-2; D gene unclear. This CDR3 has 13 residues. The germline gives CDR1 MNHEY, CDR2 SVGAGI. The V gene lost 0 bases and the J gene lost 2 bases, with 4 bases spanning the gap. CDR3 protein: CASSYSGNYGYTF. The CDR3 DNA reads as TGTGCCAGCAGTTACTCGGGCAACTATGGCTACACCTTC.

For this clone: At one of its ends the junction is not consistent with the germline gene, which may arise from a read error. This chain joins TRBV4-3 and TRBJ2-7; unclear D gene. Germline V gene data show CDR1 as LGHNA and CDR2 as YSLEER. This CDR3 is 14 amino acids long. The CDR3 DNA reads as TGCGCCAGCAGCCAAGATGAAAGTTCCTTCGAGCAGTACTTC. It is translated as CASSQDESSFEQYF.

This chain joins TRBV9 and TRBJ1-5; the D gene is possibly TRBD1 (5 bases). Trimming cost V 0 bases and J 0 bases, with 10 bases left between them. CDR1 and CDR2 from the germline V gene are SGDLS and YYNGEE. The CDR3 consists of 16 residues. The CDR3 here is CASSVGRGDSNQPQHF. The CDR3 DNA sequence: TGTGCCAGCAGCGTAGGCAGAGGGGATAGCAATCAGCCCCAGCATTTT.

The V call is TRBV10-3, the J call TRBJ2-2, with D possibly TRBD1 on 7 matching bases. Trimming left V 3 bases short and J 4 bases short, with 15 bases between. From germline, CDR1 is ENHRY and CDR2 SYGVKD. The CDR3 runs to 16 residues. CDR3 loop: CAISDPRQGGTGELFF. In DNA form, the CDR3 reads TGTGCCATCAGTGACCCTCGGCAGGGGGGCACCGGGGAGCTGTTTTTT.

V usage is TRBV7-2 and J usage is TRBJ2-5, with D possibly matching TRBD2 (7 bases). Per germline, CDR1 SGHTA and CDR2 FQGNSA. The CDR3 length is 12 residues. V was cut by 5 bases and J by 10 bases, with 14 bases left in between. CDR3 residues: CASSPWGGRQYF. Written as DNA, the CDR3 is TGTGCCAGCAGCCCCTGGGGGGGGCGCCAGTACTTC.

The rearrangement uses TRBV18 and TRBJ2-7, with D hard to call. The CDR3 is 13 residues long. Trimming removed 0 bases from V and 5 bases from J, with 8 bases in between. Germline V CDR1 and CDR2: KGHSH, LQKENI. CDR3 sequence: CASSPPDGHEQYF. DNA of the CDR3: TGTGCCAGCTCACCACCGGATGGACACGAGCAGTACTTC.